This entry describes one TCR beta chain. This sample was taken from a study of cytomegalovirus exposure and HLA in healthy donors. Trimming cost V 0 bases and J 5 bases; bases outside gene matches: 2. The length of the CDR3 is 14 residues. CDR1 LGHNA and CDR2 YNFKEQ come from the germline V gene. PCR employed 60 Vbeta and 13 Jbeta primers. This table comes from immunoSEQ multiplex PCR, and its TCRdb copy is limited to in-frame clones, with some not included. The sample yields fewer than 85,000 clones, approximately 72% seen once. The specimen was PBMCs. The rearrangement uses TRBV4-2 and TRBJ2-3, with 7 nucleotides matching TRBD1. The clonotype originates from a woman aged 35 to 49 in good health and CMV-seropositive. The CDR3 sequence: CASSQDRDRDTQYF. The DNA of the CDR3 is TGTGCCAGCAGCCAAGATAGGGACAGAGATACGCAGTATTTT.